The 29 T cell receptor beta chains in this list originate from one sample, sequenced in a study of cytomegalovirus exposure and HLA in healthy donors. PCR was performed using 60 Vbeta and 13 Jbeta primers. The data were produced by immunoSEQ multiplex PCR, yet TCRdb's version contains in-frame clones alone and is incomplete. This sample carries 170,000 or so clones, almost 85% of them seen once, and the ten largest clones take roughly 0.5%. Sequencing was done on a sample of PBMCs. These receptors were taken from a woman in her forties or fifties in good health and CMV-seronegative.

This clone appeared a few times. The chain recombines TRBV28 with TRBJ2-5; D unclear. The CDR3 sequence is 16 residues long. V gave up 5 bases and J gave up 3 bases, with 19 bases separating them. Germline assignment: CDR1 MDHEN and CDR2 SYDVKM. CDR3 residues: CASSTPSEAREETQYF. The DNA of the CDR3 is TGTGCCAGCAGTACTCCTAGTGAAGCCCGGGAAGAGACCCAGTACTTC.

The chain joins TRBV29-1 to TRBJ1-3; D is unresolved. Trimming removed 7 bases at V and 0 bases at J, with 10 bases between. This CDR3 contains 13 residues. Germline CDR1 SQVTM, CDR2 ANQGSEA. Here the CDR3 DNA reads TGCAGCGCCAGTTCAGACTCTGGAAACACCATATATTTT. Its protein is CSASSDSGNTIYF.

J is TRBJ2-7 and V is TRBV6-5; 9 bases agree with TRBD1. Germline values: CDR1 MNHEY, CDR2 SVGAGI. V trimming: 7 bases; J trimming: 4 bases; junction bases outside the gene matches: 5. The CDR3 runs to 13 residues. CDR3 coding DNA: TGTGCCAGCAAGACAGGGGGAGGATACGAGCAGTACTTC. This codes for CASKTGGGYEQYF.

V is TRBV19 and J is TRBJ1-5; D not certain. The ends were cut back, 4 bases at V and 5 bases at J, with 6 bases in the middle. In germline, CDR1 is LNHDA, CDR2 SQIVND (reference sequence). The CDR3 covers 12 residues. The CDR3 sequence: CASSRRDQPQHF. CDR3 bases: TGTGCCAGTAGTAGGAGGGATCAGCCCCAGCATTTT. The whole variable domain, filled in from reference TRBV19 and TRBJ1-5, reads DGGITQSPKYLFRKEGQNVTLSCEQNLNHDAMYWYRQDPGQGLRLIYYSQIVNDFQKGDIAEGYSVSREKKESFPLTVTSAQKNPTAFYLCASSRRDQPQHFGDGTRLSIL.

V usage is TRBV11-2 and J usage is TRBJ1-2, with 8 bases aligning to TRBD1. The CDR3 length is 16 residues. Trimming at V came to 2 bases and at J to 2 bases, leaving 7 bases not matched to a gene. Germline V gives CDR1 SGHAT, CDR2 FQNNGV. The DNA of the CDR3 is TGTGCCAGCAGCTTACCCCTGGGACAGGAGAACTATGGCTACACCTTC. Its protein is CASSLPLGQENYGYTF.

The chain is built from TRBV6-1 and TRBJ2-5, with a possible D match to TRBD1 (5 bases). The length of the CDR3 is 13 residues. Germline-derived CDR1 and CDR2 are MNHNS and SASEGT. Trimming pared 6 bases from V and 3 bases from J, leaving 11 bases between. For the CDR3, the DNA is TGTGCCAGCAGGGCAGGGCAAAAAGAGACCCAGTACTTC. It specifies CASRAGQKETQYF.

This clone was seen a few times. This chain joins TRBV10-3 and TRBJ2-7; D may be TRBD2 (5 bases). Looked up from germline, CDR1 is ENHRY and CDR2 is SYGVKD. The V gene lost 10 bases and the J gene lost 2 bases, with 15 bases spanning the gap. CDR3 length: 13 amino acids. This CDR3 is CATGEGSPYEQYF. CDR3 nucleotide sequence: TGTGCCACCGGGGAAGGCAGTCCCTACGAGCAGTACTTC.

V and J are TRBV19 and TRBJ1-2; 7 bases match TRBD1. Germline CDR1 is LNHDA and CDR2 is SQIVND (reference sequence). The junction had 18 bases not matched to a gene; V was cut back by 3 bases and J by 5 bases. This CDR3 contains 18 residues. CDR3 bases: TGTGCCAGTAGTATCGACAACCGGGGACAGCACACCATTTATGGCTACACCTTC. Residues: CASSIDNRGQHTIYGYTF. Combining the CDR3 with reference TRBV19 and TRBJ1-2 gives the whole variable domain DGGITQSPKYLFRKEGQNVTLSCEQNLNHDAMYWYRQDPGQGLRLIYYSQIVNDFQKGDIAEGYSVSREKKESFPLTVTSAQKNPTAFYLCASSIDNRGQHTIYGYTFGSGTRLTVV.

The chain recombines TRBV30 with TRBJ2-7, with TRBD2 matching 9 bases. V shed 1 base, J shed 3 bases, and the junction held 7 bases outside the gene matches. Germline V gene lookup returns CDR1 GTSNPN and CDR2 SVGIG (reference sequence). There are 15 residues in the CDR3. The chain's CDR3 is CAWSALPAGGYEQYF. CDR3 coding DNA: TGTGCCTGGAGTGCACTCCCAGCGGGAGGCTACGAGCAGTACTTC.

This chain uses TRBV2 with TRBJ1-2; D remains unclear. The CDR3 length is 13 residues. V lost 6 bases and J 2 bases, leaving 10 bases between the germline ends. Per the germline V gene, CDR1 is SNHLY and CDR2 is FYNNEI. The CDR3 DNA sequence: TGTGCCAGCAGAGAGACGGAGAACTATGGCTACACCTTC. This translates into CASRETENYGYTF.

The V gene is TRBV6-6, the J gene TRBJ1-1; TRBD1 is a possible D gene (6 bases). V shed 5 bases and J shed 5 bases, with 15 bases lying between them. Germline V CDR1 and CDR2: MNHNY, SVGAGI (reference sequence). The CDR3 totals 14 residues. The chain's CDR3 is CASSPGAWGTEAFF. CDR3 nucleotide sequence: TGTGCCAGCAGTCCAGGGGCGTGGGGGACTGAAGCTTTCTTT.

The rearrangement uses TRBV5-1 and TRBJ2-2; TRBD1 agrees at 9 bases. V shed 3 bases, J shed 6 bases, and the junction held 9 bases outside the gene matches. Germline loops: CDR1 SGHRS, CDR2 YFSETQ. The CDR3 is made up of 16 amino acids. The CDR3 protein is CASSWGRDRDAGELFF. The CDR3 coding sequence is TGCGCCAGCAGCTGGGGCCGGGACAGGGACGCCGGGGAGCTGTTTTTT.

The chain combines TRBV5-1 with TRBJ2-1; 10 nucleotides agree with TRBD2. The CDR3 consists of 17 residues. The trim removed 3 bases at V and 0 bases at J, leaving 6 bases unmatched. Germline lookup yields CDR1 SGHRS and CDR2 YFSETQ. The CDR3 sequence: CASSYGLADSSYNEQFF. CDR3 nucleotide sequence: TGCGCCAGCAGCTACGGACTAGCGGATAGCTCCTACAATGAGCAGTTCTTC.

This chain uses TRBV6-5 with TRBJ1-5; D might be TRBD1 (6 bases). V gave up 6 bases and J gave up 5 bases, with 11 bases separating them. Germline CDR1 is MNHEY and CDR2 is SVGAGI. The CDR3 totals 13 residues. The CDR3 loop reads CASSLHRDQPQHF. The CDR3 DNA is TGTGCCAGCAGCCTACACAGGGATCAGCCCCAGCATTTT.

This sequence joins TRBV10-2 and TRBJ1-5; TRBD1 matches 8 bases. There are 16 residues in the CDR3. V was pared by 6 bases and J by 2 bases, with 9 bases of the junction left unmatched. In germline, CDR1 is WSHSY, CDR2 SAAADI. The DNA for the CDR3 is TGCGCCAGCAGCCTAGGACAGGGCTTAGGCAATCAGCCCCAGCATTTT. This sequence encodes CASSLGQGLGNQPQHF.

Note on this clone: Other nucleotide sequences in the sample specify the same CDR3. The CDR3 is CASSLRGTYEQYF. In DNA form, the CDR3 reads TGTGCCAGCAGCTTACGGGGGACCTACGAGCAGTACTTC. The chain recombines TRBV7-2 with TRBJ2-7, with D perhaps TRBD2 (6 bases). Germline loops: CDR1 SGHTA, CDR2 FQGNSA. The CDR3 runs 13 residues. Trimming left V 2 bases short and J 2 bases short, with 7 bases between.

The V gene is TRBV19, the J gene TRBJ2-1, with 15 bases fitting TRBD2. The V and J ends lost 4 bases and 4 bases, in that order; junction bases with no gene match: 5. The length of the CDR3 is 17 residues. Germline values: CDR1 LNHDA, CDR2 SQIVND (reference sequence). DNA for the CDR3: TGTGCCAGTAGTACTCGGACTAGCGGGGGGGAATACAATGAGCAGTTCTTC. Translating it yields CASSTRTSGGEYNEQFF.

V gene TRBV7-3 combines with J gene TRBJ2-3, with TRBD2 matching over 9 bases. Germline CDR1 and CDR2: SGHTA and FQGTGA. The CDR3 has 17 residues. J gave up 8 bases and V 1 base, and 13 bases lay outside the gene matches. CDR3 region: CASSLSGRRGGSATQYF. The DNA of the CDR3 is TGTGCCAGCAGCTTAAGCGGTCGGCGGGGGGGCAGTGCTACGCAGTATTTT.

This chain joins TRBV19 and TRBJ2-7; tentatively, D is TRBD2 (7 bases). The CDR3 length is 16 residues. V lost 5 bases to trimming and J lost 3 bases, with 20 bases between them. CDR1 LNHDA and CDR2 SQIVND come from the germline V gene (reference sequence). DNA for the CDR3: TGTGCCAGTAGTGTCACAGGGAGGGTTAAGGGCTACGAGCAGTACTTC. Translated, it gives CASSVTGRVKGYEQYF.

The chain carries TRBV27 and TRBJ2-3; D uncertain. This CDR3 is built from 13 residues. Between the trimmed V and J ends, which lost 8 bases and 0 bases, there was a span of 9 bases. Germline V CDR1 and CDR2: MNHEY, SMNVEV (reference sequence). The chain's CDR3 is CASSTGSTDTQYF. The CDR3 region has the DNA TGTGCCAGCTCAACGGGTAGCACAGATACGCAGTATTTT.

V and J are TRBV6-6 and TRBJ1-2, with 9 bases identical to TRBD1. This CDR3 is built from 16 residues. Germline CDR1 reads MNHNY; CDR2 reads SVGAGI (reference sequence). The ends lost 5 bases at V and 8 bases at J; junction bases unmatched: 15. The CDR3 loop reads CASSLIGTGWNEGYTF. CDR3 DNA sequence: TGTGCCAGCAGTCTAATCGGGACAGGGTGGAATGAGGGCTACACCTTC.

This clone occurred once. The rearrangement links TRBV5-1 to TRBJ2-3; possible D gene TRBD2, 6 bases. CDR3 length equals 12 residues. V gave up 9 bases and J gave up 6 bases, with 14 bases separating them. Germline-derived CDR1 and CDR2 are SGHRS and YFSETQ. CDR3 sequence (DNA): TGCGCCACCAGGAGGGATGTGGATACGCAGTATTTT. Its translation is CATRRDVDTQYF.

The CDR3 sequence is CASSSGQGAYEQYF. The DNA for the CDR3 is TGTGCCAGCAGTTCGGGACAGGGGGCTTACGAGCAGTACTTC. V is TRBV27 and J is TRBJ2-7, with 12 bases identical to TRBD1. V was pared by 4 bases and J by 4 bases, with 2 bases of the junction left unmatched. Germline assignment: CDR1 MNHEY and CDR2 SMNVEV (reference sequence). The length of the CDR3 is 14 residues.

The chain employs TRBV7-9 and TRBJ2-1; 7 nucleotides agree with TRBD2. Trimming took 5 bases from V and 2 from J; bases not matched to a gene: 0. CDR3 length: 13 residues. From germline, CDR1 is SEHNR and CDR2 FQNEAQ (reference sequence). CDR3 sequence (DNA): TGTGCCAGCAGCGCGGGAGCCTACAATGAGCAGTTCTTC. Translating gives CASSAGAYNEQFF.

This rearrangement joins TRBV2 to TRBJ2-1; 7 bases agree with TRBD1. The CDR3 contains 15 residues. Germline loops: CDR1 SNHLY, CDR2 FYNNEI. With V trimmed by 3 bases and J by 2 bases, 4 bases remained unmatched. CDR3 in amino acids: CASSDVTGTYNEQFF. The CDR3 DNA is TGTGCCAGCAGTGACGTGACAGGGACCTACAATGAGCAGTTCTTC.

The rearrangement uses TRBV11-3 and TRBJ2-3, with D possibly TRBD2 on 6 matching bases. This CDR3 contains 15 residues. Trimming removed 1 base from V and 3 bases from J, with 11 bases in between. Germline V gene lookup returns CDR1 SGHNT and CDR2 YENEEA. The CDR3 is CASSLGFGSTDTQYF. For the CDR3, the DNA is TGTGCCAGCAGCTTAGGGTTCGGGAGTACAGATACGCAGTATTTT.

The CDR3 DNA reads as TGTGCCAGCAGCTTAGATCAGAGGGGGCCGCAGTATTTT. It encodes CASSLDQRGPQYF. This chain joins TRBV11-3 and TRBJ2-3, with 7 nucleotides matching TRBD1. CDR1 SGHNT and CDR2 YENEEA come from the germline V gene. V lost 0 bases, J lost 10 bases, and 4 bases stayed unmatched. The CDR3 length is 13 residues.

This chain's CDR3 is CAISESTGTVPSYNSPLHF. The CDR3 DNA is TGTGCCATCAGTGAGTCGACAGGGACGGTTCCCTCCTATAATTCACCCCTCCACTTT. This rearrangement joins TRBV10-3 to TRBJ1-6; 7 nucleotides agree with TRBD1. CDR3 length equals 19 residues. V shed 0 bases, J shed 0 bases, and the junction held 8 bases outside the gene matches. Germline V gives CDR1 ENHRY, CDR2 SYGVKD.

This clone has a single count. The chain recombines TRBV5-1 with TRBJ2-2; the D gene is possibly TRBD2 (6 bases). CDR3 size: 15 residues. The V end lost 3 bases, the J end lost 5 bases, and 14 bases lay between the germline ends. Germline V gene lookup returns CDR1 SGHRS and CDR2 YFSETQ. The CDR3 region is CASSSRRAETGELFF. The CDR3 DNA reads TGCGCCAGCAGCTCCCGGAGGGCGGAAACCGGGGAGCTGTTTTTT.